This TCR beta chain was recorded in a study of blood T cell repertoires in COVID-19. In the study overall: Whether acute or convalescent, the COVID-19 samples came from the United States, Italy and Spain. From T cells, B-cell-depleted T cells, or PBMCs came the material, which was cDNA or gDNA.

This clone has just a few counts. Per the study methods: For nucleated cells, counts were estimated from reference gene primer amplification. Libraries were prepared by immunoSEQ multiplex PCR; TCRdb keeps only in-frame clonotypes and omits some of them. Clonal size and the V and J genes are those of that table, whereas D and trimming came from the DNA. There are approximately 120,000 clones in the sample; more than 70% occur only once, and approximately 5.3% lies in the top ten. CDR1 and CDR2 from the germline V gene are MNHEY and SMNVEV (reference sequence). Deletions cut 2 bases from V and 5 bases from J, with 12 bases between. This CDR3 contains 14 residues.

Material: peripheral blood. The chain recombines TRBV27 with TRBJ1-2; D might be TRBD1 (6 bases). The sequence derives from a human donor in a cohort sampled during active COVID-19. The CDR3 DNA reads TGTGCCAGCAGTTTACAAGGGGGTCCATATGGCTACACCTTC. It is translated as CASSLQGGPYGYTF.